The 32 T cell receptor beta chains given below trace back to one sample, sequenced in a study of blood T cells in healthy people across ages. Then a second PCR, running about 7 to 11 cycles, was carried out with a sample-barcoded 5' primer and a J-beta primer mix. Each CDR3 protein gets one entry after TCRdb re-called the 5' RACE reads with MiXCR. The table includes some 710,000 distinct CDR3 sequences, less than 60% detected once. The specimen sequenced was blood. These receptors all stem from a man aged 80 or over in good health.

This clonotype showed up just a few times. J is TRBJ2-7 and V is TRBV5-1, with D unclear. Looked up from germline, CDR1 is SGHRS and CDR2 is YFSETQ. The ends were cut back, 7 bases at V and 2 bases at J, with 13 bases in the middle. CDR3 size: 13 residues. The CDR3: CASRYQETYEQYF. CDR3 coding DNA: TGCGCCAGCCGATACCAGGAGACCTACGAGCAGTACTTC.

This clonotype has a handful of counts. The CDR3 coding sequence is TGTGCCAGCAGCGTGGGAGGGAGCGCCTCCTACGAGCAGTACTTC. This encodes CASSVGGSASYEQYF. This rearrangement joins TRBV9 to TRBJ2-7; 7 nucleotides line up with TRBD2. CDR1 is SGDLS and CDR2 is YYNGEE in the germline V gene. This CDR3 has 15 residues. V gave up 2 bases and J gave up 0 bases; unmatched junction bases: 5.

This chain connects TRBV29-1 to TRBJ2-1; possibly TRBD1 or TRBD2 for D (6 bases each). The V gene's germline CDR1 is SQVTM and CDR2 ANQGSEA. V was cut by 1 base and J by 15 bases, with 13 bases left in between. The CDR3 has 11 residues. The CDR3, as DNA: TGCAGCGTTGAAGGGTTGGAGGGGGTGTTCTTC. This translates into CSVEGLEGVFF.

The gene calls are TRBV5-4 and TRBJ2-7, with 7 bases identical to TRBD1. The germline V gene encodes CDR1 SGHNT and CDR2 YYREEE (reference sequence). The ends lost 7 bases at V and 2 bases at J; junction bases unmatched: 3. CDR3 size: 12 residues. This chain's CDR3 is CASGGQTYEQYF. As DNA, the CDR3 is TGTGCCAGCGGGGGACAGACCTACGAGCAGTACTTC. Using reference TRBV5-4 and TRBJ2-7 for the parts outside the CDR3, the full variable domain is ETGVTQSPTHLIKTRGQQVTLRCSSQSGHNTVSWYQQALGQGPQFIFQYYREEENGRGNFPPRFSGLQFPNYSSELNVNALELDDSALYLCASGGQTYEQYFGPGTRLTVT.

The chain is built from TRBV6-5 and TRBJ1-2; 7 bases are a match to TRBD1. Trimming took 0 bases from V and 8 from J; bases not matched to a gene: 12. This CDR3 spans 16 amino acids. Per germline, CDR1 MNHEY and CDR2 SVGAGI. The chain's CDR3 is CASSYSRGGSFGGYTF. The CDR3 coding sequence is TGTGCCAGCAGTTACTCCAGGGGGGGGTCCTTCGGGGGCTACACCTTC.

The CDR3 DNA reads as TGCAGCGTTGGGAGCCCCAGTAGCAACTATGGCTACACCTTC. Translation gives CSVGSPSSNYGYTF. J is TRBJ1-2 and V is TRBV29-1, with D uncertain. The CDR3 runs 14 residues. With 4 bases removed from V and 2 bases from J, the gap between germline ends came to 14 bases. CDR1 and CDR2 (germline): SQVTM, ANQGSEA.

Only a few counts were recorded for this clonotype. The J gene is TRBJ2-2, the V gene TRBV12-3 or TRBV12-4, with D possibly being TRBD2 (5 bases). This CDR3 comprises 15 residues. V was trimmed by 8 bases and J by 6 bases, leaving 19 bases between them. CDR3: CASRFGGGSPGELFF. The CDR3 bases are TGTGCCAGCCGATTCGGAGGTGGGAGCCCCGGGGAGCTGTTTTTT.

The chain has TRBV7-9 and TRBJ1-4, with 7 bases fitting TRBD1. The V and J ends lost 4 bases and 7 bases, in that order; junction bases with no gene match: 6. The CDR3 covers 14 residues. Per germline, CDR1 SEHNR and CDR2 FQNEAQ (reference sequence). CDR3 DNA sequence: TGTGCCAGCAGCTACAGGGGCTCATTTGAAAAACTGTTTTTT. Translated, it gives CASSYRGSFEKLFF.

This clonotype came up many times. The chain joins TRBV10-3 to TRBJ1-2; D remains unclear. There are 12 residues in the CDR3. Looked up from germline, CDR1 is ENHRY and CDR2 is SYGVKD. The germline V and J ends were trimmed by 0 bases and 6 bases, with 5 bases remaining between them. DNA of the CDR3: TGTGCCATCAGTGAGTCATCCCATGGCTACACCTTC. It is translated as CAISESSHGYTF.

The rearrangement links TRBV28 to TRBJ2-2, with 9 bases fitting TRBD2. The CDR3 contains 16 residues. Germline V gene sequence: CDR1 MDHEN, CDR2 SYDVKM. J gave up 7 bases and V 7 bases, and 13 bases lay outside the gene matches. CDR3 DNA sequence: TGTGCCAGCAAGAGGCTAGCGGGATCTTTGGGCGGGGAGCTGTTTTTT. It yields the protein CASKRLAGSLGGELFF.

CDR3 DNA: TGTGCCAGCAGTGTTACTAGCAGCCAAGGAGGTGAGCAGTACTTC. It translates to CASSVTSSQGGEQYF. The chain has TRBV6-1 and TRBJ2-5, with a possible D match to TRBD2 (6 bases). The CDR3 is made up of 15 amino acids. Between the trimmed V and J ends, which lost 4 bases and 11 bases, there was a span of 23 bases. Germline V gene sequence: CDR1 MNHNS, CDR2 SASEGT.

The rearrangement uses TRBV6-2 or TRBV6-3 and TRBJ1-5; TRBD1 aligns across 7 bases. The germline CDR1 and CDR2 sequences are MNHEY and SVGEGT. The CDR3 is 13 residues long. Germline trimming cut 7 bases from V and 3 bases from J; bases unmatched to any gene: 3. CDR3 sequence (DNA): TGTGCCAGCAACAGGGGATTCAATCAGCCCCAGCATTTT. It yields the protein CASNRGFNQPQHF.

This clonotype has only a few counts. This chain uses TRBV20-1 with TRBJ1-6; a possible D gene is TRBD1 (5 bases). Germline V gene data show CDR1 as DFQATT and CDR2 as SNEGSKA (reference sequence). V lost 3 bases, J lost 14 bases, and 20 bases lay in between. The CDR3 is 14 residues long. Here the CDR3 reads CSASATERAVTLHF. The CDR3 region has the DNA TGCAGTGCTAGTGCGACAGAGAGGGCCGTCACCCTCCACTTT.

This rearrangement joins TRBV21-1 to TRBJ1-2; the table assigns TRBD1, which was not confirmed against the DNA. TRBV21-1 is deemed a pseudogene. CDR3 size: 19 residues. For the CDR3, the DNA is TGTGCCAGCAGCAAAGATTCGGTAGGGGTCGAACCCTCTAACTATGGCTACACCTTC. It translates to CASSKDSVGVEPSNYGYTF.

This chain joins TRBV18 and TRBJ2-1; D perhaps matches TRBD2 (6 bases). Trimming pared 0 bases from V and 2 bases from J, leaving 14 bases between. Germline V gene sequence: CDR1 KGHSH, CDR2 LQKENI. The CDR3 totals 17 residues. The CDR3 spells CASSPPTEGSPYNEQFF. CDR3 DNA sequence: TGTGCCAGCTCACCACCGACGGAGGGGTCCCCCTACAATGAGCAGTTCTTC.

The gene calls are TRBV5-1 and TRBJ2-3; D is ambiguous. This CDR3 has 15 residues. Germline assignment: CDR1 SGHRS and CDR2 YFSETQ. Trimming removed 4 bases at V and 3 bases at J, with 15 bases between. The CDR3 protein is CASSHDGRRTDTQYF. The CDR3 nucleotides are TGCGCCAGCAGCCATGATGGACGGCGGACAGATACGCAGTATTTT.

The V call is TRBV9, the J call TRBJ1-2, with D uncertain. V was cut by 5 bases and J by 8 bases, with 16 bases left in between. CDR3 length: 13 residues. CDR1 and CDR2 from the germline V gene are SGDLS and YYNGEE. CDR3: CASSPHEGGGYTF. The CDR3 nucleotides read TGTGCCAGCAGTCCTCACGAGGGAGGAGGCTACACCTTC.

This clonotype has a count of ten or more. V is TRBV30 and J is TRBJ2-4; D is uncertain. The CDR3 is 16 amino acids. Trimming removed 0 bases from V and 2 bases from J, with 14 bases in between. Per germline, CDR1 GTSNPN and CDR2 SVGIG (reference sequence). Here the CDR3 reads CAWSVSLKYSKNIQYF. The CDR3 DNA sequence: TGTGCCTGGAGTGTAAGTTTGAAGTACTCCAAAAACATTCAGTACTTC.

The chain combines TRBV20-1 with TRBJ2-2, with 7 bases identical to TRBD1. The V gene end was trimmed by 5 bases and the J gene end by 1 base; junction bases not matched to a gene: 4. The CDR3 sequence is 14 residues long. Germline V CDR1 and CDR2: DFQATT, SNEGSKA (reference sequence). The CDR3, as DNA: TGCAGTGCTCGACAGGGCTGGAACACCGGGGAGCTGTTTTTT. This encodes CSARQGWNTGELFF.

The chain has TRBV27 and TRBJ2-3; D gene uncertain. Looked up from germline, CDR1 is MNHEY and CDR2 is SMNVEV (reference sequence). The V end lost 2 bases, the J end lost 8 bases, and 14 bases lay between the germline ends. CDR3 size: 14 residues. The CDR3 spells CASSLGSMPVTQYF. CDR3 nucleotide sequence: TGTGCCAGCAGTTTAGGGTCCATGCCAGTTACGCAGTATTTT.

The chain recombines TRBV30 with TRBJ2-2; 7 bases match TRBD2. Germline V lookup: CDR1 GTSNPN, CDR2 SVGIG (reference sequence). This CDR3 contains 15 residues. Losses at the gene ends were 0 bases for V and 6 bases for J; bases not matched to a gene: 7. This chain's CDR3 is CAWSVLWRGSGELFF. The CDR3 DNA reads as TGTGCCTGGAGTGTACTGTGGCGGGGGTCCGGGGAGCTGTTTTTT.

The V and J genes are TRBV21-1 and TRBJ1-6. TRBV21-1 is a pseudogene. CDR3 length: 19 residues. The CDR3 region has the DNA TGTGCCAGCAGCAAATCCCACCCGACACCTTCGCCCTATAATTCACCCCTCCACTTT. It encodes CASSKSHPTPSPYNSPLHF.

The V call is TRBV29-1, the J call TRBJ1-2, with 10 bases matching TRBD1. CDR1 is SQVTM, CDR2 ANQGSEA, per germline. V shed 6 bases, J shed 4 bases, and the junction held 8 bases outside the gene matches. The CDR3 is 14 amino acids. The CDR3: CSVFGQGVFYGYTF. The CDR3 DNA follows: TGCAGCGTATTCGGACAGGGGGTTTTCTATGGCTACACCTTC.

CDR3 nucleotides: TGCGCCAGCACCCGGAGCGGGAGGGCCGCAGAGACCCAGTACTTC. Protein product: CASTRSGRAAETQYF. The V gene is TRBV5-1, the J gene TRBJ2-5; the match to TRBD2 covers 10 bases. After removal of 6 bases from V and 4 bases from J, the junction contained 9 bases not matched to a gene. Germline CDR1 reads SGHRS; CDR2 reads YFSETQ. CDR3 length: 15 amino acids.

V usage is TRBV30 and J usage is TRBJ2-2; 10 bases match TRBD1. The ends lost 0 bases at V and 4 bases at J; junction bases unmatched: 5. Germline CDR1 GTSNPN, CDR2 SVGIG (reference sequence). The CDR3 consists of 16 residues. The CDR3 here is CAWSVRDRGRTGELFF. Written as DNA, the CDR3 is TGTGCCTGGAGTGTACGGGACAGGGGACGCACCGGGGAGCTGTTTTTT.

The chain uses TRBV2 and TRBJ2-1; TRBD1 might be the D (5 bases). Trimming removed 5 bases at V and 0 bases at J, with 11 bases between. Germline CDR1 reads SNHLY; CDR2 reads FYNNEI. The length of the CDR3 is 15 residues. The CDR3 spells CASSLTVGSYNEQFF. DNA for the CDR3: TGTGCCAGCAGTCTGACAGTAGGCTCCTACAATGAGCAGTTCTTC. Complete variable domain (other parts from reference TRBV2 and TRBJ2-1): EPEVTQTPSHQVTQMGQEVILRCVPISNHLYFYWYRQILGQKVEFLVSFYNNEISEKSEIFDDQFSVERPDGSNFTLKIRSTKLEDSAMYFCASSLTVGSYNEQFFGPGTRLTVL.

This clonotype was seen repeatedly, ten times or more. This sequence joins TRBV11-3 and TRBJ2-7; D is unclear. Trimming took off 5 bases at V and 0 bases at J, with 14 bases between the two ends. The CDR3 contains 15 residues. Germline-derived CDR1 and CDR2 are SGHNT and YENEEA. Here the CDR3 DNA reads TGTGCCAGCAGCGGTTCCAGCCGCACCTCCTACGAGCAGTACTTC. Amino acids: CASSGSSRTSYEQYF.

This rearrangement joins TRBV9 to TRBJ2-4; TRBD2 matches at 8 bases. Germline CDR1 and CDR2: SGDLS and YYNGEE. CDR3 size: 14 residues. After removal of 1 base from V and 6 bases from J, the junction contained 3 bases not matched to a gene. CDR3 residues: CASSVRREGNIQYF. CDR3 nucleotide sequence: TGTGCCAGCAGCGTACGACGGGAGGGAAACATTCAGTACTTC.

With regard to this clonotype: A much bigger clone sits one base away, suggesting this may be a read error. The gene calls are TRBV29-1 and TRBJ2-7; unclear D gene. From germline, CDR1 is SQVTM and CDR2 ANQGSEA. Trimming left V 7 bases short and J 4 bases short, with 11 bases between. The CDR3 length is 11 residues. The DNA of the CDR3 is TGCAGCGCTGCGACCGCATACGAGCAGTACTTC. It is translated as CSAATAYEQYF.

The V call is TRBV12-1, the J call TRBJ2-3; TRBD2 is taken as the D call from the table, unchecked against the DNA. TRBV12-1 is a pseudogene segment. The CDR3 is 21 amino acids. In DNA, the CDR3 is TGTGCCAGCAGCCTCAAACCGACAGGGAAGACTAGCGGGATTGGCACAGATACGCAGTATTTT. Protein sequence: CASSLKPTGKTSGIGTDTQYF.

In this sample, this clonotype turned up many times. J is TRBJ2-1 and V is TRBV6-5, with TRBD2 matching 12 bases. Germline V gene lookup returns CDR1 MNHEY and CDR2 SVGAGI. CDR3 length equals 18 residues. With V trimmed by 2 bases and J by 7 bases, 12 bases remained unmatched. Here the CDR3 reads CASSYLTSGSPSGNEQFF. The DNA for the CDR3 is TGTGCCAGCAGTTACCTGACTAGCGGGAGCCCCAGCGGGAATGAGCAGTTCTTC.

The V gene is TRBV20-1, the J gene TRBJ1-5, with 9 positions matching TRBD1. Germline values: CDR1 DFQATT, CDR2 SNEGSKA (reference sequence). After removal of 6 bases from V and 2 bases from J, the junction contained 17 bases not matched to a gene. The CDR3 loop spans 18 amino acids. CDR3 coding DNA: TGCAGTGCCACCGCAAGACCTCGGACAGGGGTCGGCAATCAGCCCCAGCATTTT. Protein product: CSATARPRTGVGNQPQHF.